The 21 T cell receptor beta chains presented below share a single source sample, sequenced in a study of identical twins (dated by TCRdb to 2015 to 2016). Library creation used 5' RACE. Data came from an Illumina HiSeq 2000. TCRdb trimmed the raw reads at Q25, called clones with MiXCR and kept productive beta chains. Here each entry gathers all rows of one CDR3 protein and keeps the most common genes and DNA. For this sample the table gives approximately 220,000 distinct CDR3 sequences, of which about 7.5% were detected only once. The ten largest clones take up just under 2% of the sample. This sample was also put to use in a study of yellow fever vaccine responses in identical twins.

Sequencing used memory (CD45RO+) T cells sorted from blood. In light of the paper, this sample's cell subset or site label describes: CD45RO+ enriched T cells. The receptor source for this set is a woman aged 18 to 35 in good health.

This clonotype was detected many times. The V gene is TRBV6-1, the J gene TRBJ2-3; unclear D gene. V lost 6 bases, J lost 3 bases, and 13 bases lay in between. Germline V gene data show CDR1 as MNHNS and CDR2 as SASEGT. This CDR3 has 14 amino acids. CDR3 sequence reads: CASSPVFGTDTQYF. In DNA form, the CDR3 reads TGTGCCAGCAGCCCGGTGTTTGGTACAGATACGCAGTATTTT.

This clonotype was observed at least ten times. V and J are TRBV27 and TRBJ2-1, with TRBD2 matching over 8 bases. With 4 bases clipped from V and 3 bases from J, the junction kept 5 bases outside the gene matches. This CDR3 contains 15 residues. Looked up from germline, CDR1 is MNHEY and CDR2 is SMNVEV (reference sequence). The CDR3 here is CASSSSSGYYNEQFF. In nucleotides, the CDR3 is TGTGCCAGCAGTTCCTCTAGCGGGTACTACAATGAGCAGTTCTTC.

In its sample, this clonotype was seen many times. The V gene is TRBV29-1, the J gene TRBJ2-7, with unresolved D. The CDR3 covers 11 residues. V was cut by 2 bases and J by 3 bases, with 5 bases left in between. Germline-derived CDR1 and CDR2 are SQVTM and ANQGSEA. The CDR3 DNA reads TGCAGCGTTGAAATCCGCTACGAGCAGTACTTC. It translates to CSVEIRYEQYF.

This clonotype was seen at least ten times. This rearrangement joins TRBV20-1 to TRBJ1-4; a weak D match, TRBD1 (5 bases). The V gene lost 5 bases and the J gene lost 10 bases, with 23 bases spanning the gap. CDR1 and CDR2 from the germline V gene are DFQATT and SNEGSKA (reference sequence). CDR3 length: 15 residues. For the CDR3, the DNA is TGCAGTGCTCCCCCTCCGGGACCCGGGGTTGGAAAACTGTTTTTT. Encoded protein: CSAPPPGPGVGKLFF.

CDR3 loop: CASSLSMDSSYEQYF. The CDR3 DNA sequence: TGTGCCAGCAGTTTAAGTATGGACAGCTCCTACGAGCAGTACTTC. The chain couples TRBV27 to TRBJ2-7, with D possibly matching TRBD1 (6 bases). V was pared by 2 bases and J by 0 bases, with 11 bases between. The CDR3 sequence is 15 residues long. Germline assignment: CDR1 MNHEY and CDR2 SMNVEV (reference sequence).

This clonotype was counted a few times. The V gene is TRBV9, the J gene TRBJ1-1; D unresolved. There are 17 residues in the CDR3. The V gene's germline CDR1 is SGDLS and CDR2 YYNGEE. Trimming removed 0 bases from V and 10 bases from J, with 25 bases in between. In nucleotides, the CDR3 is TGTGCCAGCAGCGTAGGCATGAACAGCCCTCGAATGGAAGGAGCTTTCTTT. Encoded protein: CASSVGMNSPRMEGAFF.

This CDR3 is CASSYSEQGFGTEAFF. The CDR3, as DNA: TGTGCCAGCAGTTACTCGGAGCAGGGGTTTGGCACTGAAGCTTTCTTT. The chain uses TRBV6-2 or TRBV6-3 and TRBJ1-1; tentatively, D is TRBD1 (6 bases). CDR1 is MNHEY and CDR2 is SVGEGT in the germline V gene. V dropped 0 bases and J dropped 4 bases, with 15 bases sitting between them. The CDR3 extends over 16 amino acids.

The chain carries TRBV3-1 and TRBJ2-3, with TRBD1 as a possible D gene (6 bases). The V gene's germline CDR1 is LGHDT and CDR2 YNNKEL (reference sequence). V lost 7 bases, J lost 0 bases, and 17 bases lay in between. CDR3 size: 16 residues. The CDR3 region has the DNA TGTGCCAGCAACAAAAGAACTACAGGGAGCACAGATACGCAGTATTTT. Protein: CASNKRTTGSTDTQYF.

This clonotype was found many times. V gene TRBV2 combines with J gene TRBJ1-5; D not resolved. Per the germline V gene, CDR1 is SNHLY and CDR2 is FYNNEI. CDR3 size: 14 residues. V dropped 5 bases and J dropped 1 base, with 9 bases sitting between them. In nucleotides, the CDR3 is TGTGCCAGCAGTTACCCAGCCAGCAATCAGCCCCAGCATTTT. This sequence encodes CASSYPASNQPQHF.

In its sample, this clonotype was seen many times. This chain connects TRBV6-2 or TRBV6-3 to TRBJ1-1; D ambiguous. V lost 5 bases and J 4 bases, leaving 14 bases between the germline ends. The CDR3 loop spans 14 amino acids. CDR1 is MNHEY, CDR2 SVGEGT, per germline. The CDR3 protein is CASSRGLLGTEAFF. DNA of the CDR3: TGTGCCAGCAGTCGTGGCCTTCTGGGCACTGAAGCTTTCTTT.

This clonotype was counted between two and nine times. The chain is built from TRBV28 and TRBJ2-1; 9 bases fit TRBD1. This CDR3 region has 14 residues. Germline V gene lookup returns CDR1 MDHEN and CDR2 SYDVKM. The ends lost 6 bases at V and 6 bases at J; junction bases unmatched: 6. The CDR3 coding sequence is TGTGCCAGCAGGACAGGGGGTTCGCGCAATGAGCAGTTCTTC. Amino acids: CASRTGGSRNEQFF.

The sample holds a few counts of this clonotype. The rearrangement links TRBV29-1 to TRBJ2-3, with D maybe TRBD1 (5 bases). From germline, CDR1 is SQVTM and CDR2 ANQGSEA. V lost 4 bases and J lost 0, with 11 bases in between. This CDR3 has 14 amino acids. This CDR3 reads CSVAWGGSTDTQYF. CDR3 coding DNA: TGCAGCGTTGCGTGGGGCGGCAGCACAGATACGCAGTATTTT.

Ten or more counts support this clonotype. J is TRBJ2-1 and V is TRBV4-1, with TRBD1 matching over 7 bases. CDR3 size: 14 residues. Germline CDR1 is MGHRA and CDR2 is YSYEKL. After removal of 2 bases from V and 9 bases from J, the junction contained 7 bases not matched to a gene. CDR3 nucleotides: TGCGCCAGCAGCCAATCACAGGGGTGGGTTGAGCAGTTCTTC. Protein product: CASSQSQGWVEQFF.

At least ten counts were recorded for this clonotype. The chain couples TRBV10-3 to TRBJ1-5; no firm D call. The CDR3 extends over 14 amino acids. Looked up from germline, CDR1 is ENHRY and CDR2 is SYGVKD. V lost 2 bases and J 7 bases, leaving 12 bases between the germline ends. The CDR3 DNA sequence: TGTGCCATCAGTGAGGATCAGTGGCGGCAGCCCCAGCATTTT. Translated, it gives CAISEDQWRQPQHF.

This clonotype was recorded a few times. The chain employs TRBV20-1 and TRBJ1-2; weak D call: TRBD1 (5 bases). This CDR3 contains 15 residues. From germline, CDR1 is DFQATT and CDR2 SNEGSKA (reference sequence). The V and J ends lost 2 bases and 8 bases respectively, with 21 bases between them. The CDR3 loop reads CSARKPDGTLLGYTF. DNA for the CDR3: TGCAGTGCTAGAAAACCCGACGGGACGCTTCTCGGCTACACCTTC.

The V call is TRBV5-1, the J call TRBJ2-7; D unclear. The CDR3 loop spans 12 amino acids. Germline CDR1 and CDR2: SGHRS and YFSETQ. With 4 bases removed from V and 5 bases from J, the gap between germline ends came to 10 bases. The CDR3 reads CASSPGLDEQYF. The CDR3 DNA sequence: TGCGCCAGCAGCCCCGGGTTGGACGAGCAGTACTTC.

This rearrangement joins TRBV6-2 or TRBV6-3 to TRBJ2-6; TRBD1 agrees at 9 bases. Germline CDR1 is MNHEY and CDR2 is SVGEGT. The CDR3 covers 19 residues. V was pared by 0 bases and J by 0 bases, with 6 bases of the junction left unmatched. The DNA of the CDR3 is TGTGCCAGCAGTTACTCGGGACAGGGAGATTTCTCTGGGGCCAACGTCCTGACTTTC. Translating it yields CASSYSGQGDFSGANVLTF.

This clonotype was counted a few times. The chain couples TRBV3-1 to TRBJ2-5; possible D gene TRBD1, 6 bases. CDR3 length: 13 residues. Trimming took off 2 bases at V and 7 bases at J, with 11 bases between the two ends. Germline V lookup: CDR1 LGHDT, CDR2 YNNKEL (reference sequence). CDR3 bases: TGTGCCAGCAGCCAATGGCTAGGGGGGACCCAGTACTTC. This encodes CASSQWLGGTQYF.

The chain combines TRBV20-1 with TRBJ1-2; TRBD1 is a possible D gene (6 bases). This CDR3 has 14 amino acids. In germline, CDR1 is DFQATT, CDR2 SNEGSKA (reference sequence). V was pared by 5 bases and J by 2 bases, with 15 bases between. The CDR3 loop is CSAGGGGQNYGYTF. CDR3 nucleotides: TGCAGTGCTGGGGGCGGGGGGCAGAACTATGGCTACACCTTC.

Only a few counts were recorded for this clonotype. The rearrangement links TRBV4-2 to TRBJ2-6; the D is unclear. The CDR3 spans 17 residues. Germline CDR1 and CDR2: LGHNA and YNFKEQ. Trimming removed 1 base at V and 0 bases at J, with 10 bases between. Here the CDR3 reads CASSQAGLSSGANVLTF. The CDR3 coding sequence is TGTGCCAGCAGCCAAGCCGGGTTGAGCTCTGGGGCCAACGTCCTGACTTTC.

This clonotype was observed many times. This sequence joins TRBV5-1 and TRBJ2-7; D is unclear. Germline CDR1 reads SGHRS; CDR2 reads YFSETQ. The ends were cut back, 0 bases at V and 2 bases at J, with 6 bases in the middle. The CDR3 is made up of 13 amino acids. The CDR3 protein is CASSLAGPYEQYF. Here the CDR3 DNA reads TGCGCCAGCAGCTTGGCCGGCCCCTACGAGCAGTACTTC.